The 9 T cell receptor beta chains presented below share a single source sample, sequenced in a study of STAT5B mutations in CD4+ large granular lymphocyte leukemia. The assay was immunoSEQ multiplex PCR, and TCRdb's table has in-frame clones only and misses some. The sample lists roughly 29,000 clones; roughly 77% were seen once. The sample taken for sequencing was CD4+ T cells from blood buffy coats. The receptors derive from a human donor in good health.

V usage is TRBV6-6 and J usage is TRBJ1-1; TRBD1 matches 9 bases. Germline V gene lookup returns CDR1 MNHNY and CDR2 SVGAGI (reference sequence). The CDR3 has 15 amino acids. With 0 bases clipped from V and 5 bases from J, the junction kept 4 bases outside the gene matches. The CDR3 protein is CASSYSGTGRTEAFF. CDR3 in DNA: TGTGCCAGCAGTTACTCCGGGACAGGGAGGACTGAAGCTTTCTTT.

The sample holds one count of this clone. The rearrangement links TRBV28 to TRBJ2-7; no reliable D call. Germline CDR1 reads MDHEN; CDR2 reads SYDVKM. The V gene lost 3 bases and the J gene lost 5 bases, with 14 bases spanning the gap. The CDR3 is 14 amino acids. CDR3 amino acids: CASSLARWPHEQYF. In nucleotides, the CDR3 is TGTGCCAGCAGTTTGGCCAGGTGGCCCCACGAGCAGTACTTC.

This chain connects TRBV27 to TRBJ1-4; TRBD1 aligns across 12 bases. CDR1 and CDR2 from the germline V gene are MNHEY and SMNVEV (reference sequence). The CDR3 totals 16 residues. After removal of 6 bases from V and 11 bases from J, the junction contained 13 bases not matched to a gene. The CDR3 sequence is CASSPHRRDRGHKLFF. CDR3 nucleotide sequence: TGTGCCAGCAGCCCACATCGCCGGGACAGGGGGCATAAACTGTTTTTT. The full variable domain, rest sourced from reference TRBV27 and TRBJ1-4, is EAQVTQNPRYLITVTGKKLTVTCSQNMNHEYMSWYRQDPGLGLRQIYYSMNVEVTDKGDVPEGYKVSRKEKRNFPLILESPSPNQTSLYFCASSPHRRDRGHKLFFGSGTQLSVL.

V gene TRBV25-1 combines with J gene TRBJ1-2, with TRBD1 matching 8 bases. The junction had 16 bases not matched to a gene; V was cut back by 3 bases and J by 7 bases. Germline CDR1 is MGHDK and CDR2 is SYGVNS. The CDR3 covers 17 residues. The CDR3 is CASSERIGTGRIRGYTF. Written as DNA, the CDR3 is TGTGCCAGCAGTGAGAGGATTGGGACAGGTCGTATTCGTGGCTACACCTTC.

This clone was observed a few times. The chain joins TRBV7-9 to TRBJ2-7, with a weak D call TRBD2 (7 bases). This CDR3 is 14 amino acids long. V gave up 7 bases and J gave up 7 bases, with 20 bases separating them. Looked up from germline, CDR1 is SEHNR and CDR2 is FQNEAQ (reference sequence). CDR3 in amino acids: CASNRAGAEGEQYF. The CDR3 DNA follows: TGTGCCAGCAACAGGGCGGGAGCTGAGGGGGAGCAGTACTTC.

The rearrangement uses TRBV14 and TRBJ2-1, with 8 nucleotides matching TRBD2. This CDR3 is 14 amino acids long. CDR1 and CDR2 (germline): SGHDN, FVKESK. The junction had 4 bases not matched to a gene; V was cut back by 3 bases and J by 6 bases. CDR3 amino acids: CASSQGLGTNEQFF. In DNA, the CDR3 is TGTGCCAGCAGCCAGGGACTAGGAACCAATGAGCAGTTCTTC.

The chain employs TRBV19 and TRBJ2-7; D is uncertain. Deletions cut 10 bases from V and 0 bases from J, with 13 bases between. The CDR3 runs 13 residues. From germline, CDR1 is LNHDA and CDR2 SQIVND (reference sequence). The CDR3 DNA sequence: TGTGCCACCCGAGGCCCCTACTCCTACGAGCAGTACTTC. Translating gives CATRGPYSYEQYF.

The chain has TRBV27 and TRBJ2-7; 9 nucleotides align to TRBD1. The trim removed 1 base at V and 5 bases at J, leaving 6 bases unmatched. Germline CDR1 reads MNHEY; CDR2 reads SMNVEV (reference sequence). The CDR3 has 15 residues. The DNA of the CDR3 is TGTGCCAGCAGTTTATGGGGGACAGGGCTAAACGAGCAGTACTTC. Protein: CASSLWGTGLNEQYF.

The chain recombines TRBV7-6 with TRBJ1-5; D not certain. Looked up from germline, CDR1 is SGHVS and CDR2 is FNYEAQ. The V end lost 5 bases, the J end lost 2 bases, and 10 bases lay between the germline ends. The CDR3 is made up of 14 amino acids. Here the CDR3 reads CASSALSGNQPQHF. DNA for the CDR3: TGTGCCAGCAGCGCCTTATCTGGCAATCAGCCCCAGCATTTT.